The clone carrying this TCR beta chain has more than one count but fewer than ten. Its antigen is currently unknown. These data are taken from a study of T-cell memory formation after mild COVID-19. Study results and limitations: Pre-infection memory held some responding clones, suggesting pre-existing cross-reactive T cells responded.

A single record per CDR3 protein comes from TCRdb applying MiXCR to the 5' RACE reads. The data show 200,000 to 300,000 distinct CDR3 sequences, 16% seen once. Trimming removed 4 bases at V and 8 bases at J, with 11 bases between. CDR3 length: 12 amino acids. The germline gives CDR1 ENHRY, CDR2 SYGVKD. The J gene is TRBJ1-2, the V gene TRBV10-3, with D possibly being TRBD1 (6 bases). The clonotype was recovered from a man aged 18 to 30 who had mild COVID-19 (a few samples of this study predate the infection). Cell type and time point are not known. Sequenced sample: PBMCs or a T cell subset sorted from them (not recorded which). In DNA, the CDR3 is TGTGCCATCAGTGCGGAGGGGGAAGGCTACACCTTC. It encodes CAISAEGEGYTF.